The rows below give T cell receptor beta chains drawn from one sample of a study of blood T cell repertoires in COVID-19. Only in-frame clones appear in the TCRdb table, and some are missing; sequencing was by immunoSEQ multiplex PCR. The sample lists just under 65,000 clones, approximately 78% occurring once. The specimen sequenced was peripheral blood. The receptor source for this set is a man aged 60 to 69 with COVID-19, enrolled during active disease. The CDR3 runs from the conserved cysteine through the conserved F or W. A D gene is named only where the DNA matches it firmly. Clone size is shown for a subset of rows, as once, few, many or a class of expanded clone.

J,size,D,V,CDR3,DNA
TRBJ1-1,few,.,TRBV3-1/TRBV3-2,CASSRNSNTEAFF,TGTGCCAGCTCGAGGAATTCGAACACTGAAGCTTTCTTT
TRBJ2-7,once,.,TRBV27,CASSPANSRHVRGEQYF,TGTGCCAGCAGTCCGGCCAATTCTAGGCATGTTAGGGGCGAGCAGTACTTC
TRBJ2-2,.,TRBD2,TRBV19,CASLGLAGAGELFF,TGTGCCAGTCTAGGACTAGCGGGCGCCGGGGAGCTGTTTTTT
TRBJ2-3,.,.,TRBV27,CASSLSPGKTQYF,TGTGCCAGCAGTTTATCGCCGGGGAAAACGCAGTATTTT
TRBJ2-3,.,.,TRBV30,CAWSVLRGGGTDTQYF,TGTGCCTGGAGTGTACTTCGGGGAGGGGGAACAGATACGCAGTATTTT
TRBJ2-1,.,TRBD2,TRBV24-1,CATSDLNRGGPDEQFF,TGTGCCACCAGTGATTTGAATAGGGGAGGGCCAGATGAGCAGTTCTTC
TRBJ2-7,.,TRBD1,TRBV29-1,CSVGQGIVDEQYF,TGCAGCGTTGGACAGGGGATAGTGGACGAGCAGTACTTC
TRBJ2-1,.,TRBD2,TRBV5-1,CASSLGTSGNEQFF,TGCGCCAGCAGCTTGGGGACTAGCGGCAATGAGCAGTTCTTC
TRBJ1-4,.,.,TRBV5-6,CASSHFATNEKLFF,TGTGCCAGCAGCCATTTTGCAACTAATGAAAAACTGTTTTTT
TRBJ2-3,once,TRBD2,TRBV11-3,CASSPLAGGSDTQYF,TGTGCCAGCAGCCCACTAGCGGGAGGATCTGATACGCAGTATTTT
TRBJ1-1,once,.,TRBV2,CATSGGPGTEAFF,TGTGCCACCTCCGGGGGACCGGGCACTGAAGCTTTCTTT
TRBJ2-7,few,.,TRBV12-3/TRBV12-4,CASSSLHSTRQYF,TGTGCCAGCAGTTCCCTTCACTCCACTAGGCAGTACTTC
TRBJ2-1,.,.,TRBV9,CASSVAGGSSYNEQFF,TGTGCCAGCAGCGTAGCTGGGGGGAGCTCCTACAATGAGCAGTTCTTC
TRBJ2-7,.,.,TRBV10-1,CASSESSAGDTYEQYF,TGCGCCAGCAGTGAGTCGAGTGCAGGGGATACCTACGAGCAGTACTTC
TRBJ2-3,.,.,TRBV4-1,CASSQGWRDTDTQYF,TGCGCCAGCAGCCAAGGCTGGCGGGACACAGATACGCAGTATTTT
TRBJ2-2,.,TRBD2,TRBV5-4,CASSSGLAGGGDTGELFF,TGTGCCAGCAGCTCGGGACTAGCGGGAGGAGGGGACACCGGGGAGCTGTTTTTT
TRBJ2-3,.,TRBD1,TRBV19,CASSLRGTGDTQYF,TGTGCCAGTAGTCTCCGGGGGACAGGGGATACGCAGTATTTT
TRBJ2-2,.,TRBD2,TRBV19,CASSIRAGGNGELFF,TGTGCCAGTAGTATCAGAGCGGGAGGTAACGGGGAGCTGTTTTTT
TRBJ2-3,.,TRBD1,TRBV5-1,CASSIRDSLLDTQYF,TGCGCCAGCAGCATCCGGGACAGTCTCCTGGATACGCAGTATTTT
TRBJ2-5,.,TRBD2,TRBV5-1,CASSGGTSGVETQYF,TGCGCCAGCAGCGGGGGGACTAGCGGGGTTGAGACCCAGTACTTC
TRBJ2-2,.,.,TRBV3-1/TRBV3-2,CASSQGSAGELFF,TGTGCCAGCAGCCAAGGATCGGCCGGGGAGCTGTTTTTT
TRBJ1-1,.,.,TRBV7-3,CASSPTQATEAFF,TGTGCCAGCAGCCCGACCCAGGCAACTGAAGCTTTCTTT
TRBJ1-2,.,.,TRBV28,CASTQGQGQGGYTF,TGTGCCAGCACCCAAGGGCAGGGACAAGGAGGCTACACCTTC
TRBJ1-1,.,.,TRBV7-9,CASSLLREAFF,TGTGCCAGCAGCTTATTGCGAGAAGCTTTCTTT
TRBJ1-3,.,.,TRBV21-1,CASSKGPREISGNTIYF,TGTGCCAGCAGCAAGGGCCCCAGGGAAATCTCTGGAAACACCATATATTTT
TRBJ1-2,.,TRBD1,TRBV3-1/TRBV3-2,CASSYGTGGNTRRGYTF,TGTGCCAGCAGTTACGGGACAGGGGGCAATACCCGCCGGGGCTACACCTTC
TRBJ1-1,.,.,TRBV14,CASSPRADMAFF,TGTGCCAGCAGCCCCAGGGCGGATATGGCTTTCTTT
TRBJ1-2,.,TRBD1,TRBV19,CASTGTGYNGYTF,TGTGCCAGTACAGGGACAGGGTACAATGGCTACACCTTC
TRBJ2-7,.,TRBD2,TRBV6-5,CASSPRGGVYEQYF,TGTGCCAGCAGTCCTCGGGGGGGGGTCTACGAGCAGTACTTC